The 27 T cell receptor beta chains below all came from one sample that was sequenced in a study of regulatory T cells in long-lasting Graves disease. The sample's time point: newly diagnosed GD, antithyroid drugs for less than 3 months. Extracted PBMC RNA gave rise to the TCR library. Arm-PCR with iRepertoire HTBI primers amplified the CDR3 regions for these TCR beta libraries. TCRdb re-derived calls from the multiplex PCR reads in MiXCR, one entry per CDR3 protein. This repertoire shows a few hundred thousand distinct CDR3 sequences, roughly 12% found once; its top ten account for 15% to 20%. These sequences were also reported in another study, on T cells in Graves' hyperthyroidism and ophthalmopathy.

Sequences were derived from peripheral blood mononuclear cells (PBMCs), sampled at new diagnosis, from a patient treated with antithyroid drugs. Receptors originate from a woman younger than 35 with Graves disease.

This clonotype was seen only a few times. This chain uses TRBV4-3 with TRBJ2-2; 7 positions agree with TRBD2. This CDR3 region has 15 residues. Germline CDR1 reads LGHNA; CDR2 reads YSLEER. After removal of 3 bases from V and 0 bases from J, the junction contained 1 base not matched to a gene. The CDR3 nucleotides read TGCGCCAGCAGCCACAGCGGGACGAACACCGGGGAGCTGTTTTTT. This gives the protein CASSHSGTNTGELFF.

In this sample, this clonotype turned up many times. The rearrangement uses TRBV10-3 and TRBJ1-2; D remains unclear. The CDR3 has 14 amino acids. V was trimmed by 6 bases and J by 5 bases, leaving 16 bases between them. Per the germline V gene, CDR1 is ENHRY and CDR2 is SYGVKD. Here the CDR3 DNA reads TGTGCCATCAGGGCAGGAACCTCGCCTTATGGCTACACCTTC. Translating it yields CAIRAGTSPYGYTF.

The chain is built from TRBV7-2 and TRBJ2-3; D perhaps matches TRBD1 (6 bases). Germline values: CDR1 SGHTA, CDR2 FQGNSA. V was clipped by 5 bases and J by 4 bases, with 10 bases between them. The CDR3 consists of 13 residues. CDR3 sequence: CASSPSGADTQYF. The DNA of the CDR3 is TGTGCCAGCAGCCCCTCAGGGGCAGATACGCAGTATTTT. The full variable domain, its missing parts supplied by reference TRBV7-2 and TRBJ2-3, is GAGVSQSPSNKVTEKGKDVELRCDPISGHTALYWYRQSLGQGLEFLIYFQGNSAPDKSGLPSDRFSAERTGGSVSTLTIQRTQQEDSAVYLCASSPSGADTQYFGPGTRLTVL.

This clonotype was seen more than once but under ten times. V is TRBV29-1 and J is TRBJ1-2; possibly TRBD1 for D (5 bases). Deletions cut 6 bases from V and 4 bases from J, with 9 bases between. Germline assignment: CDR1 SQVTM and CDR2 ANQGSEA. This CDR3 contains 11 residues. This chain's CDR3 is CSVGGAYGYTF. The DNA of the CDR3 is TGCAGCGTCGGCGGGGCCTATGGCTACACCTTC.

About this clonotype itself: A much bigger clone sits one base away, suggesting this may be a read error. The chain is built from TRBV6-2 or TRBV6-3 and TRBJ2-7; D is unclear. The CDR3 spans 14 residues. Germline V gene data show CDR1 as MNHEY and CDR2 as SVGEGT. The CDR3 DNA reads TGTGCCAGCAGTTACTCGACATACTCCTACGAGCGGTACGTC. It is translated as CASSYSTYSYERYV.

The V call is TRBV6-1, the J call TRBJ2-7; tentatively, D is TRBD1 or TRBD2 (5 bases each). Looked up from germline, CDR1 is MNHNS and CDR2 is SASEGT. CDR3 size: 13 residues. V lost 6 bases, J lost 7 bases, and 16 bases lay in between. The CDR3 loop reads CASSWDPEREQYF. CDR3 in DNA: TGTGCCAGCAGCTGGGACCCCGAAAGGGAGCAGTACTTC.

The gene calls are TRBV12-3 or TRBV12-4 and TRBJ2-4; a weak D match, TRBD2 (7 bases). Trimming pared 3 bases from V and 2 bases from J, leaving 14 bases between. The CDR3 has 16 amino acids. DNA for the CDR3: TGTGCCAGCAGTTTCGAGGGAGGGGGGACCAAAAACATTCAGTACTTC. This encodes CASSFEGGGTKNIQYF.

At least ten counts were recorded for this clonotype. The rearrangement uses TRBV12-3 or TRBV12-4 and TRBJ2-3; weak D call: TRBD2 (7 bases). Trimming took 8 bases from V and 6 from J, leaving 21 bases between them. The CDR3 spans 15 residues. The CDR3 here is CASSDGGGPPDTQYF. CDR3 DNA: TGTGCCAGCTCGGATGGCGGGGGCCCCCCCGATACGCAGTATTTT.

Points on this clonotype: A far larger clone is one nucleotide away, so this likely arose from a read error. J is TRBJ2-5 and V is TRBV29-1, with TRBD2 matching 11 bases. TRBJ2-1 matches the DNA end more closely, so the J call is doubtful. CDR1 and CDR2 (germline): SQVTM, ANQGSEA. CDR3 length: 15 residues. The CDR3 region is CSVEESSGGWNEQFF. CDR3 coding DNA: TGCAGCGTTGAAGAATCTAGCGGGGGGTGGAATGAGCAGTTCTTC.

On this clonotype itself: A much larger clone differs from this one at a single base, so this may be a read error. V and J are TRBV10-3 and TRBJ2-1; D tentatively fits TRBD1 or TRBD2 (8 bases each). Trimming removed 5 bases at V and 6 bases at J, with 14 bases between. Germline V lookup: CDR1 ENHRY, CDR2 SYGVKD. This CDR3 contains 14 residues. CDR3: CAISLAGQVNEQFF. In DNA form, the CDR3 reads TGTGCCATCAGTTTAGCGGGACAGGTCAATGAGCAGTTCTTC.

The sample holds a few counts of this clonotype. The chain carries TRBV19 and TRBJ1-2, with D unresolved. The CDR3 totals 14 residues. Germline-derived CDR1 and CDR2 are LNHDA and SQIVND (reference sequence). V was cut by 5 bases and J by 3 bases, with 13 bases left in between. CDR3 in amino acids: CASSPPGNDYGYTF. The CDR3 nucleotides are TGTGCCAGTAGTCCACCAGGAAACGACTATGGCTACACCTTC.

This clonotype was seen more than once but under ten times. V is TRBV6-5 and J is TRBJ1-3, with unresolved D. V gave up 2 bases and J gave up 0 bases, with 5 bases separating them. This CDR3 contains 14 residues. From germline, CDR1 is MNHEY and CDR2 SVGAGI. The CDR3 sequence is CASSYRHSGNTIYF. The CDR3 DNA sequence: TGTGCCAGCAGTTACAGACACTCTGGAAACACCATATATTTT.

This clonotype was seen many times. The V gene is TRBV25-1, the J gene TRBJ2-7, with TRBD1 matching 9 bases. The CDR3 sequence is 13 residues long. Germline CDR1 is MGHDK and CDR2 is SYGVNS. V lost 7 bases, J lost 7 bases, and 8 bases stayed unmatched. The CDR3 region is CASKGQGFGEQYF. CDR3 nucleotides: TGTGCCAGCAAAGGACAGGGGTTCGGAGAGCAGTACTTC.

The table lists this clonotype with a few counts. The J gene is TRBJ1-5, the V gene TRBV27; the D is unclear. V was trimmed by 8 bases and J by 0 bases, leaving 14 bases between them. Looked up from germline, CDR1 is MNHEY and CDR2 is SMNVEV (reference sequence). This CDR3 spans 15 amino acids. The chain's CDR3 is CASRLGGNSNQPQHF. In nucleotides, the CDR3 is TGTGCCAGCCGCCTCGGTGGGAATAGCAATCAGCCCCAGCATTTT.

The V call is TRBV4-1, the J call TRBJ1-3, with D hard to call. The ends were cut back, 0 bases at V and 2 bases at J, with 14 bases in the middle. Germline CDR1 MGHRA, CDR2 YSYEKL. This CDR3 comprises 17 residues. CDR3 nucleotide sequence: TGCGCCAGCAGCCAAGAACCCACAGACCGACCTGGAAACACCATATATTTT. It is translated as CASSQEPTDRPGNTIYF.

The CDR3 DNA reads as TGCAGGGGAGGAGAGACCCAGTACTTC. Protein product: CRGGETQYF. The V gene is TRBV29-1, the J gene TRBJ2-5, with D maybe TRBD2 (6 bases). Germline lookup yields CDR1 SQVTM and CDR2 ANQGSEA. The CDR3 is 9 amino acids.

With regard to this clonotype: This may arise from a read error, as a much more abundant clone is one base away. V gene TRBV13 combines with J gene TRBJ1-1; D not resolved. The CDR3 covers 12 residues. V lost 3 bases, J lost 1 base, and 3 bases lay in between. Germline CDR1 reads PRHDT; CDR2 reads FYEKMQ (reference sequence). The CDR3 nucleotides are TGTGCCAGCAGCTTTACGAACACTGAAGCTTTCTTT. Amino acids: CASSFTNTEAFF. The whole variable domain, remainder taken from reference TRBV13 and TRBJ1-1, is AAGVIQSPRHLIKEKRETATLKCYPIPRHDTVYWYQQGPGQDPQFLISFYEKMQSDKGSIPDRFSAQQFSDYHSELNMSSLELGDSALYFCASSFTNTEAFFGQGTRLTVV.

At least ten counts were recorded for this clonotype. CDR3 sequence (DNA): TGTGCCAGCAGCCGGGACACAAGGGGGGAGTCAGAGCAGTTCTTC. Translation gives CASSRDTRGESEQFF. V is TRBV5-6 and J is TRBJ2-1, with D perhaps matching TRBD1 or TRBD2 (6 bases each). Germline loops: CDR1 SGHDT, CDR2 YYEEEE. The CDR3 length is 15 residues. Trimming cost V 4 bases and J 10 bases, with 21 bases left between them.

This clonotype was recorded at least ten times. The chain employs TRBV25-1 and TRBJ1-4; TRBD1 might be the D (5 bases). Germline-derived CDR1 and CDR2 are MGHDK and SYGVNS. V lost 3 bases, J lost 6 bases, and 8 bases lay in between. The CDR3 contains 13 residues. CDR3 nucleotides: TGTGCCAGCAGTGAGACAGCGTATGAAAAACTGTTTTTT. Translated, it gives CASSETAYEKLFF.

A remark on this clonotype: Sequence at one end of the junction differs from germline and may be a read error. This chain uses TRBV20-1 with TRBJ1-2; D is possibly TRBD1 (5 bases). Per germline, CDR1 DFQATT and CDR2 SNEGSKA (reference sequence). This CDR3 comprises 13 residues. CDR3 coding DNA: TGCAGTGCTAGAACGACAGAAAGCTATGGCCACACCTTC. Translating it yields CSARTTESYGHTF.

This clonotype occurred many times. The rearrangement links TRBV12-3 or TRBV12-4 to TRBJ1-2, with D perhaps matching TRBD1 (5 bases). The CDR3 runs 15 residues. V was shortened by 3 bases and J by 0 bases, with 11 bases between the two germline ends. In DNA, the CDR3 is TGTGCCAGCAGTTTTTCCGGACACCCTAACTATGGCTACACCTTC. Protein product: CASSFSGHPNYGYTF.

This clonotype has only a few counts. The CDR3 is CASNYLYEQYF. DNA for the CDR3: TGTGCCAGCAACTACCTCTACGAGCAGTACTTC. V gene TRBV6-2 or TRBV6-3 combines with J gene TRBJ2-7; D not resolved. The ends were cut back, 7 bases at V and 3 bases at J, with 7 bases in the middle. CDR3 length: 11 amino acids. Per germline, CDR1 MNHEY and CDR2 SVGEGT.

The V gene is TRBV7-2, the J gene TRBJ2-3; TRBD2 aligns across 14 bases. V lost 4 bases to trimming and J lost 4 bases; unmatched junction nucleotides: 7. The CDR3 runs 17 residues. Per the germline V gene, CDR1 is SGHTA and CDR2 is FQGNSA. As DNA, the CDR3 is TGTGCCAGCAGCTACGGACTAGCGGGAGGTGGATCAGATACGCAGTATTTT. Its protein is CASSYGLAGGGSDTQYF.

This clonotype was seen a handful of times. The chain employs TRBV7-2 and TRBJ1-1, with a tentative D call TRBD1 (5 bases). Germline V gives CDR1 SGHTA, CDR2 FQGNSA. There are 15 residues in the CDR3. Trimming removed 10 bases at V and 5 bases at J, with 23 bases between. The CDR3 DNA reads TGTGCCACGGGGAGGGACCCGGTAGGATTAACTGAAGCTTTCTTT. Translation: CATGRDPVGLTEAFF.

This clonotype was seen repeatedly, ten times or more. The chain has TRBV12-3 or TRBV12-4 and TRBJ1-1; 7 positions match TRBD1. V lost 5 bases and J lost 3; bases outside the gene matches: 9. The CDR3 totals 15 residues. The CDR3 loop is CASSQPTGKDTEAFF. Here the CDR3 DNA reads TGTGCCAGCAGTCAACCGACAGGGAAGGACACTGAAGCTTTCTTT.

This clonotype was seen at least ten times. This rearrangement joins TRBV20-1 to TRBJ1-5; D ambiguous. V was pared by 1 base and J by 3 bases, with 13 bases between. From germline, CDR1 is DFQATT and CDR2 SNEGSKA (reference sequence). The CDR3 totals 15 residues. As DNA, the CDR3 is TGCAGTGCTAGAGGAGTCGGAGGGAACAATCAGCCCCAGCATTTT. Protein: CSARGVGGNNQPQHF.

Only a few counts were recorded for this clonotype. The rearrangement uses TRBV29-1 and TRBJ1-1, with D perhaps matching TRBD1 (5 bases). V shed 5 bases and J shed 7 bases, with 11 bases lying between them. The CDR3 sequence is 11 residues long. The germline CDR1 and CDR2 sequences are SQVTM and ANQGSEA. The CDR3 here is CSVRQGLEAFF. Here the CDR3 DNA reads TGCAGCGTTAGGCAGGGACTTGAAGCTTTCTTT.